Presented here are 10 T cell receptor beta chains from one specimen sequenced in a study of blood T cells in healthy people across ages. PCR was performed a second time for roughly 7 to 11 cycles using a sample-barcoded 5' primer and a J-beta primer mix. One entry per CDR3 protein results from TCRdb running MiXCR on the 5' RACE reads. The sample yields 750,000 or so distinct CDR3 sequences, around 25% seen once. A further study also used this sample, focusing on T cells of mothers and their children.

The sequencing input was blood. Source of these receptors: a boy younger than 18 in good health.

This clonotype showed up just a few times. The V and J genes are TRBV15 and TRBJ2-5, with TRBD1 identical over 7 bases. The end of the DNA aligns better with TRBJ2-7, so the J call may be wrong. Germline V CDR1 and CDR2: LNHNV, YYDKDF (reference sequence). CDR3 length equals 17 residues. The CDR3 sequence is CATSRRTQGPSSYEQYF. The CDR3 region has the DNA TGTGCCACCAGCAGAAGAACACAGGGGCCGAGCTCCTACGAGCAGTACTTC.

The chain has TRBV18 and TRBJ2-1, with D possibly being TRBD1 (5 bases). The germline V gene has CDR1 KGHSH and CDR2 LQKENI. The germline V and J ends were trimmed by 3 bases and 3 bases, with 12 bases remaining between them. The CDR3 loop spans 15 amino acids. The CDR3 DNA reads as TGTGCCAGCTCACCCGCAGGACACAACTACAATGAGCAGTTCTTC. Translated: CASSPAGHNYNEQFF.

Concerning this clonotype itself: Compared with germline, one end of the junction differs, possibly owing to a read error. The rearrangement joins TRBV3-1 to TRBJ2-7, with 9 nucleotides matching TRBD2. CDR1 and CDR2 (germline): LGHDT, YNNKEL (reference sequence). CDR3 size: 16 residues. CDR3 DNA sequence: TGTGCCAGTAGCCAAGTGTTAGCGGGAGCCCATAACGAGCAGTACTTC. Amino acid sequence: CASSQVLAGAHNEQYF.

In this sample, this clonotype turned up a few times. The gene calls are TRBV5-1 and TRBJ1-1; 9 bases map to TRBD1. Germline V gene data show CDR1 as SGHRS and CDR2 as YFSETQ. The CDR3 runs to 14 residues. V lost 6 bases, J lost 0 bases, and 3 bases stayed unmatched. The CDR3 DNA reads as TGCGCCAGCACAACAGGGGGCCTGAACACTGAAGCTTTCTTT. Protein: CASTTGGLNTEAFF.

This clonotype was counted between two and nine times. The V and J genes are TRBV5-1 and TRBJ2-7; D uncertain. CDR1 is SGHRS, CDR2 YFSETQ, per germline. This CDR3 has 16 amino acids. V dropped 0 bases and J dropped 1 base, with 14 bases sitting between them. The CDR3 DNA follows: TGCGCCAGCAGCTTGGCCGGGCCCCCCTGGTCCTACGAGCAGTACTTC. Its protein product is CASSLAGPPWSYEQYF.

This clonotype was observed a few times. The chain couples TRBV7-2 to TRBJ2-5; 12 nucleotides align to TRBD2. The trim removed 2 bases at V and 3 bases at J, leaving 13 bases unmatched. The CDR3 covers 19 residues. CDR1 is SGHTA and CDR2 is FQGNSA in the germline V gene. CDR3 DNA: TGTGCCAGCAGCTTACTTTTGCTAGCGGGAGGGTGGGAAGAAGAGACCCAGTACTTC. Translated, it gives CASSLLLLAGGWEEETQYF.

The chain has TRBV7-9 and TRBJ2-1; D gene uncertain. V lost 5 bases, J lost 5 bases, and 13 bases lay in between. Germline CDR1 and CDR2: SEHNR and FQNEAQ (reference sequence). The CDR3 length is 14 residues. CDR3 protein: CASSPRKVDNEQFF. Written as DNA, the CDR3 is TGTGCCAGCAGCCCCCGTAAGGTGGACAATGAGCAGTTCTTC.

J is TRBJ1-1 and V is TRBV7-9, with 10 bases that match TRBD1. This CDR3 spans 16 amino acids. The trim removed 5 bases at V and 1 base at J, leaving 7 bases unmatched. Germline V gives CDR1 SEHNR, CDR2 FQNEAQ (reference sequence). CDR3 amino acids: CASSTTTGGANTEAFF. The CDR3 DNA reads TGTGCCAGCAGCACGACGACAGGGGGCGCGAACACTGAAGCTTTCTTT.

There are a few counts of this clonotype. The chain joins TRBV3-1 to TRBJ2-5; no firm D call. The J call may not be correct, given that the DNA end is closer to TRBJ2-1. There are 12 residues in the CDR3. Germline CDR1 LGHDT, CDR2 YNNKEL (reference sequence). The CDR3 here is CASSQDRREQFF. CDR3 DNA: TGTGCCAGCAGCCAAGATAGGCGAGAGCAGTTCTTC.

The rearrangement uses TRBV7-6 and TRBJ1-1, with D tentatively TRBD1 (5 bases). The germline gives CDR1 SGHVS, CDR2 FNYEAQ. V was cut by 4 bases and J by 1 base, with 22 bases left in between. This CDR3 is built from 18 residues. The CDR3 nucleotides read TGTGCCAGCAGCTCTCCTAGAGGGACCGTCACCCCGAACACTGAAGCTTTCTTT. Its protein product is CASSSPRGTVTPNTEAFF.